The 23 T cell receptor beta chains reported below all come from one sample, sequenced in a study of shared clonotypes between healthy human individuals. Clones were read by immunoSEQ multiplex PCR, and TCRdb kept only the in-frame ones, dropping some. The table has 2 million to 3 million clones, 80% to 95% seen once. The sequencing sample was made of naive CD4+ T cells from PBMCs. Subset of the sample: CD45RA+ positively selected. The receptors were sampled from a man between 18 and 29 years old in good health. Some clones in this sample may be carry-over from other donors' samples.

The chain links TRBV18 to TRBJ2-1; D might be TRBD2 (6 bases). Germline CDR1 KGHSH, CDR2 LQKENI. This CDR3 spans 15 amino acids. V shed 4 bases and J shed 4 bases, with 14 bases lying between them. Here the CDR3 DNA reads TGTGCCAGCTCACAGAGCGGGCCTTCATACAATGAGCAGTTCTTC. As protein: CASSQSGPSYNEQFF. Full variable domain (remainder filled in from reference TRBV18 and TRBJ2-1): NAGVMQNPRHLVRRRGQEARLRCSPMKGHSHVYWYRQLPEEGLKFMVYLQKENIIDESGMPKERFSAEFPKEGPSILRIQQVVRGDSAAYFCASSQSGPSYNEQFFGPGTRLTVL.

Turning to this clone: In the same sample, other DNA sequences code for this CDR3. The rearrangement links TRBV2 to TRBJ1-3, with 8 positions matching TRBD1. J was trimmed by 4 bases and V by 5 bases; bases with no gene match: 4. CDR3 length: 14 residues. Germline loops: CDR1 SNHLY, CDR2 FYNNEI. As DNA, the CDR3 is TGTGCCAGCAGTCTGACAGGGGTCGGAAACACCATATATTTT. It specifies CASSLTGVGNTIYF.

This clone was detected only once. This sequence joins TRBV2 and TRBJ2-7; maybe TRBD1 (6 bases). Germline CDR1 is SNHLY and CDR2 is FYNNEI. The CDR3 sequence is 18 residues long. V shed 2 bases and J shed 0 bases, with 20 bases lying between them. CDR3 sequence reads: CASSEMLGQSLSSYEQYF. The CDR3, as DNA: TGTGCCAGCAGTGAAATGCTAGGACAGTCTTTGAGCTCCTACGAGCAGTACTTC.

The chain recombines TRBV28 with TRBJ2-2; TRBD1 matches 9 bases. Per germline, CDR1 MDHEN and CDR2 SYDVKM. The CDR3 totals 14 residues. After removal of 10 bases from V and 2 bases from J, the junction contained 5 bases not matched to a gene. DNA for the CDR3: TGTGCCACCGGGACAGGGAGAAACACCGGGGAGCTGTTTTTT. Translated, it gives CATGTGRNTGELFF.

This chain connects TRBV5-1 to TRBJ2-2; the D is unclear. This CDR3 has 15 amino acids. Germline V gives CDR1 SGHRS, CDR2 YFSETQ. Trimming pared 4 bases from V and 4 bases from J, leaving 14 bases between. CDR3 coding DNA: TGCGCCAGCAGCGATATAGTCTCTGCCACCGGGGAGCTGTTTTTT. Amino acid sequence: CASSDIVSATGELFF.

The chain is built from TRBV9 and TRBJ1-5, with 7 bases fitting TRBD1. The germline V gene encodes CDR1 SGDLS and CDR2 YYNGEE. This CDR3 has 13 amino acids. The J segment lost 6 bases and the V segment lost 2 bases, leaving 2 bases of the junction unmatched. DNA of the CDR3: TGTGCCAGCAGCGTGACAGGGTTTCAGCCCCAGCATTTT. It translates to CASSVTGFQPQHF.

The CDR3 protein is CASSQGWGADYEQYF. CDR3 nucleotide sequence: TGCGCCAGCAGCCAGGGTTGGGGGGCGGACTACGAGCAGTACTTC. This sequence joins TRBV4-1 and TRBJ2-7, with D perhaps matching TRBD1 or TRBD2 (6 bases each). In germline, CDR1 is MGHRA, CDR2 YSYEKL. This CDR3 has 15 amino acids. Trimming took off 3 bases at V and 3 bases at J, with 15 bases between the two ends.

The chain has TRBV9 and TRBJ1-2; a weak D match, TRBD1 (5 bases). Germline V lookup: CDR1 SGDLS, CDR2 YYNGEE. This CDR3 is 18 amino acids long. The V and J ends lost 0 bases and 6 bases respectively, with 24 bases between them. The CDR3 DNA reads as TGTGCCAGCAGCGTAGGGGATCCAAAGCAGGGTCTGAGTCATGGCTACACCTTC. Amino acids: CASSVGDPKQGLSHGYTF.

The chain couples TRBV7-9 to TRBJ2-3; 11 nucleotides match TRBD2. The length of the CDR3 is 15 residues. Looked up from germline, CDR1 is SEHNR and CDR2 is FQNEAQ (reference sequence). V lost 2 bases and J lost 6; bases outside the gene matches: 4. CDR3 DNA: TGTGCCAGCAGCTTACCTAGCGGGGGGTTGGATACGCAGTATTTT. Translating gives CASSLPSGGLDTQYF.

The chain combines TRBV7-3 with TRBJ2-6, with 7 bases lining up with TRBD2. The CDR3 loop spans 17 amino acids. Germline lookup yields CDR1 SGHTA and CDR2 FQGTGA. Trimming removed 1 base from V and 1 base from J; junction bases left unmatched: 4. The CDR3 sequence is CASSLMGRVSGANVLTF. The CDR3 bases are TGTGCCAGCAGCTTAATGGGGAGGGTATCTGGGGCCAACGTCCTGACTTTC.

The J gene is TRBJ1-1, the V gene TRBV4-3, with TRBD1 as a possible D gene (5 bases). The V end lost 0 bases, the J end lost 5 bases, and 22 bases lay between the germline ends. Germline V gene data show CDR1 as LGHNA and CDR2 as YSLEER. The CDR3 sequence is 18 residues long. DNA of the CDR3: TGCGCCAGCAGCCAAGATCATCTCAGGGTATGGCTGGGGACTGAAGCTTTCTTT. The encoded protein is CASSQDHLRVWLGTEAFF.

This clone showed up just a few times. The V gene is TRBV28, the J gene TRBJ1-5, with TRBD1 as a possible D gene (5 bases). The CDR3 runs 14 residues. V dropped 8 bases and J dropped 6 bases, with 17 bases sitting between them. Germline values: CDR1 MDHEN, CDR2 SYDVKM. Here the CDR3 reads CASSSQAGSQPQHF. The CDR3 DNA sequence: TGTGCCAGCTCTTCCCAGGCAGGGAGTCAGCCCCAGCATTTT.

This chain uses TRBV5-1 with TRBJ2-5, with D perhaps TRBD2 (6 bases). V was clipped by 8 bases and J by 5 bases, with 25 bases between them. Germline CDR1 is SGHRS and CDR2 is YFSETQ. The CDR3 runs to 16 residues. DNA of the CDR3: TGCGCCAGTAAACGGCGGAGCGGGTTACAGCCGGAGACCCAGTACTTC. Translation: CASKRRSGLQPETQYF. Full variable domain (rest looked up from reference TRBV5-1 and TRBJ2-5): KAGVTQTPRYLIKTRGQQVTLSCSPISGHRSVSWYQQTPGQGLQFLFEYFSETQRNKGNFPGRFSGRQFSNSRSEMNVSTLELGDSALYLCASKRRSGLQPETQYFGPGTRLLVL.

This clone was seen once. The rearrangement joins TRBV7-6 to TRBJ2-5, with 10 nucleotides matching TRBD1. The CDR3 extends over 16 amino acids. Germline CDR1 and CDR2: SGHVS and FNYEAQ. V lost 5 bases to trimming and J lost 0 bases; unmatched junction nucleotides: 6. In DNA, the CDR3 is TGTGCCAGCAGCAACGGGGGACAGGGGTACCAAGAGACCCAGTACTTC. Translation: CASSNGGQGYQETQYF. Complete variable domain (other parts from reference TRBV7-6 and TRBJ2-5): GAGVSQSPRYKVTKRGQDVALRCDPISGHVSLYWYRQALGQGPEFLTYFNYEAQQDKSGLPNDRFSAERPEGSISTLTIQRTEQRDSAMYRCASSNGGQGYQETQYFGPGTRLLVL.

The chain combines TRBV19 with TRBJ2-7; a weak D match, TRBD2 (5 bases). V was trimmed by 5 bases and J by 3 bases, leaving 8 bases between them. CDR3 length: 12 residues. CDR1 is LNHDA and CDR2 is SQIVND in the germline V gene (reference sequence). CDR3 residues: CASSDDYYEQYF. The CDR3 DNA sequence: TGTGCCAGTAGTGATGACTACTACGAGCAGTACTTC. Looking up the rest from reference TRBV19 and TRBJ2-7 gives the full variable domain: DGGITQSPKYLFRKEGQNVTLSCEQNLNHDAMYWYRQDPGQGLRLIYYSQIVNDFQKGDIAEGYSVSREKKESFPLTVTSAQKNPTAFYLCASSDDYYEQYFGPGTRLTVT.

The chain uses TRBV9 and TRBJ2-1; 7 positions match TRBD1. From germline, CDR1 is SGDLS and CDR2 YYNGEE. J gave up 6 bases and V 3 bases, and 15 bases lay outside the gene matches. CDR3 size: 17 residues. The CDR3 bases are TGTGCCAGCAGCGACACAAGGACAGGAGTCGTAGGCAATGAGCAGTTCTTC. Translation gives CASSDTRTGVVGNEQFF.

The rearrangement uses TRBV28 and TRBJ2-1; the match to TRBD2 covers 16 bases. The CDR3 contains 17 residues. V was pared by 2 bases and J by 2 bases, with 0 bases of the junction left unmatched. Germline-derived CDR1 and CDR2 are MDHEN and SYDVKM. CDR3 protein: CASSLGTSGRAYNEQFF. DNA of the CDR3: TGTGCCAGCAGTTTAGGGACTAGCGGGAGGGCCTACAATGAGCAGTTCTTC.

The chain employs TRBV28 and TRBJ2-2; D unclear. Germline V gene lookup returns CDR1 MDHEN and CDR2 SYDVKM. The V gene lost 5 bases and the J gene lost 4 bases, with 17 bases spanning the gap. This CDR3 region has 16 residues. CDR3 coding DNA: TGTGCCAGCAGTCCCGGACGGATGCGAGGCACCGGGGAGCTGTTTTTT. This gives the protein CASSPGRMRGTGELFF. Using reference TRBV28 and TRBJ2-2 for the parts outside the CDR3, the full variable domain is DVKVTQSSRYLVKRTGEKVFLECVQDMDHENMFWYRQDPGLGLRLIYFSYDVKMKEKGDIPEGYSVSREKKERFSLILESASTNQTSMYLCASSPGRMRGTGELFFGEGSRLTVL.

This clone was counted once. The sample carries other DNA sequences with the same CDR3. This chain connects TRBV5-1 to TRBJ2-5, with D uncertain. Deletions cut 3 bases from V and 5 bases from J, with 5 bases between. The CDR3 length is 11 residues. From germline, CDR1 is SGHRS and CDR2 YFSETQ. The CDR3 region has the DNA TGCGCCAGCAGCTCTAAGGAGACCCAGTACTTC. Its protein product is CASSSKETQYF.

The V gene is TRBV29-1, the J gene TRBJ1-2; a possible D gene is TRBD1 (5 bases). The ends were cut back, 6 bases at V and 7 bases at J, with 9 bases in the middle. The germline V gene has CDR1 SQVTM and CDR2 ANQGSEA. CDR3 length equals 10 residues. The CDR3 protein is CSVQGSGYTF. In nucleotides, the CDR3 is TGCAGCGTGCAGGGTAGTGGCTACACCTTC. The full variable domain, its missing parts supplied by reference TRBV29-1 and TRBJ1-2, is SAVISQKPSRDICQRGTSLTIQCQVDSQVTMMFWYRQQPGQSLTLIATANQGSEATYESGFVIDKFPISRPNLTFSTLTVSNMSPEDSSIYLCSVQGSGYTFGSGTRLTVV.

This chain links TRBV7-3 with TRBJ2-1; 10 bases match TRBD2. Germline CDR1 SGHTA, CDR2 FQGTGA. The J segment lost 2 bases and the V segment lost 2 bases, leaving 12 bases of the junction unmatched. The CDR3 has 19 residues. CDR3 amino acids: CASSLFGSSGSGAYNEQFF. DNA for the CDR3: TGTGCCAGCAGCTTATTCGGGTCTAGCGGGAGTGGCGCCTACAATGAGCAGTTCTTC.

This clone came up once. The gene calls are TRBV28 and TRBJ2-3; TRBD1 matches at 7 bases. V was pared by 6 bases and J by 2 bases, with 14 bases of the junction left unmatched. The CDR3 spans 17 residues. CDR1 and CDR2 from the germline V gene are MDHEN and SYDVKM. CDR3 sequence: CASSSQPGTEDTDTQYF. CDR3 bases: TGTGCCAGCAGCTCACAACCCGGGACAGAAGACACAGATACGCAGTATTTT. Based on the CDR3 plus reference TRBV28 and TRBJ2-3, the full variable domain is DVKVTQSSRYLVKRTGEKVFLECVQDMDHENMFWYRQDPGLGLRLIYFSYDVKMKEKGDIPEGYSVSREKKERFSLILESASTNQTSMYLCASSSQPGTEDTDTQYFGPGTRLTVL.

For this clone: This same CDR3 is encoded by further DNA sequences in the sample. The chain joins TRBV2 to TRBJ1-1, with D hard to call. Germline V gene data show CDR1 as SNHLY and CDR2 as FYNNEI. The CDR3 contains 12 residues. V lost 4 bases to trimming and J lost 8 bases, with 11 bases between them. Here the CDR3 DNA reads TGTGCCAGCAGTGGGTCAGGCGGGGAAGCTTTCTTT. Its translation: CASSGSGGEAFF.